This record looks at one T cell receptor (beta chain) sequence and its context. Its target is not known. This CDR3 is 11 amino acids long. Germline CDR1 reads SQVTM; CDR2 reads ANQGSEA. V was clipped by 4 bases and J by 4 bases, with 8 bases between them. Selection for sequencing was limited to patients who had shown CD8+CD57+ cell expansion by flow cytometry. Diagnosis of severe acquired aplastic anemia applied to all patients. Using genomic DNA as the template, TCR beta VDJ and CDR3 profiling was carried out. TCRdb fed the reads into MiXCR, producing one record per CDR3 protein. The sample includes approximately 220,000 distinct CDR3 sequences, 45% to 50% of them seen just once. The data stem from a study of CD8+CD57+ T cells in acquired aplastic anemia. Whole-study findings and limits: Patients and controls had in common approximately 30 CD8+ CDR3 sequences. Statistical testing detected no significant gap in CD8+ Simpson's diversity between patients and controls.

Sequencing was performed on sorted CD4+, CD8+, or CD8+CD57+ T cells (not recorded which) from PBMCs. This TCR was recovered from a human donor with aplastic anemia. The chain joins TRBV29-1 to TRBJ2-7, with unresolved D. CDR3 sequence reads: CSVASSYEQYF. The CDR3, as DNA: TGCAGCGTTGCCTCGAGTTACGAGCAGTACTTC.